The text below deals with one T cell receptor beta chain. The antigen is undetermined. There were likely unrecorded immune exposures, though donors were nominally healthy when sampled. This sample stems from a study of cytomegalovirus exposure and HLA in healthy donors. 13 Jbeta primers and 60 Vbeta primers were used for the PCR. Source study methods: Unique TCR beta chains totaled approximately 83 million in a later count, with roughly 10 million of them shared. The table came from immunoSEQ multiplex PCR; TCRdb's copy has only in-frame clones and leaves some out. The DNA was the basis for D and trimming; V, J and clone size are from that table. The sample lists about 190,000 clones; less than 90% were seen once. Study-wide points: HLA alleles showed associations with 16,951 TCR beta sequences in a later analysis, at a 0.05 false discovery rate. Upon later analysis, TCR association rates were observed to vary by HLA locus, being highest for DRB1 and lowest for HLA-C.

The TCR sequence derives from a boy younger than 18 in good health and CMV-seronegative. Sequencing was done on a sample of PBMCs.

The CDR3 protein is CASSPIGLVPDTGELFF. The CDR3 DNA reads as TGTGCCAGCAGCCCAATTGGACTAGTCCCCGACACCGGGGAGCTGTTTTTT. The chain has TRBV4-2 and TRBJ2-2; 7 bases fit TRBD2. CDR1 LGHNA and CDR2 YNFKEQ come from the germline V gene. Trimming removed 4 bases from V and 3 bases from J; junction bases left unmatched: 11. This CDR3 region has 17 residues.